The rows below give T cell receptor beta chains drawn from one sample of a study of shared clonotypes between healthy human individuals. The data were produced by immunoSEQ multiplex PCR, yet TCRdb's version contains in-frame clones alone and is incomplete. The data hold 200,000 to 250,000 clones, with 65% observed a single time. The sequencing sample was made of memory CD4+ T cells sorted from blood. These TCRs come from a man aged 25-40 years in good health. CDR3s include the opening cysteine and the closing phenylalanine or tryptophan. D genes are given only for firm matches. The size of a clone is reported for some rows only, either as once, few or many, or as a class for expanded clones.

TRBD2	TRBV27	TRBJ2-7	-	CASSLGRPGLAGQSYEQYF	TGTGCCAGCAGTTTAGGCCGTCCGGGACTAGCGGGGCAATCCTACGAGCAGTACTTC
-	TRBV10-3	TRBJ1-1	-	CAISKTGLNTEAFF	TGTGCCATCAGTAAGACAGGATTGAACACTGAAGCTTTCTTT
-	TRBV10-1	TRBJ2-1	-	CASSEEQIRRGLGFF	TGCGCCAGCAGTGAGGAACAAATCCGCAGGGGCTTGGGGTTCTTC
-	TRBV29-1	TRBJ2-5	-	CSVEGGHRAQYQETQYF	TGCAGCGTTGAAGGGGGCCACCGGGCCCAATACCAAGAGACCCAGTACTTC
-	TRBV11-3	TRBJ2-1	-	CASSLAGSYNEQFF	TGTGCCAGCAGCTTAGCGGGATCCTACAATGAGCAGTTCTTC
TRBD1	TRBV27	TRBJ2-6	-	CASQDRGRLSGANVLTF	TGTGCCAGCCAGGACAGGGGAAGACTCTCTGGGGCCAACGTCCTGACTTTC
TRBD2	TRBV19	TRBJ2-7	-	CASSGLAGAVEQYF	TGTGCCAGTAGTGGACTAGCGGGAGCTGTCGAGCAGTACTTC
-	TRBV5-4	TRBJ2-3	-	CASSLAPGSTDTQYF	TGTGCCAGCAGCTTGGCCCCAGGTAGCACAGATACGCAGTATTTT
-	TRBV7-4	TRBJ2-1	-	CASSPNYNEQFF	TGTGCCAGCAGCCCAAATTACAATGAGCAGTTCTTC
TRBD1	TRBV29-1	TRBJ2-1	-	CSAGSRTGLNEQFF	TGCAGCGCCGGCTCTCGGACAGGGTTGAATGAGCAGTTCTTC
TRBD1	TRBV6-5	TRBJ1-4	-	CASSYKGAVANEKLFF	TGTGCCAGCAGTTACAAGGGGGCTGTGGCTAATGAAAAACTGTTTTTT
TRBD1	TRBV29-1	TRBJ1-2	-	CSAQGQGAGGYTF	TGCAGCGCCCAGGGACAGGGGGCCGGGGGCTACACCTTC
-	TRBV21-1	TRBJ2-1	few	CASSNFPGQGDNEQFF	TGTGCCAGCAGCAACTTTCCGGGACAGGGAGACAATGAGCAGTTCTTC
TRBD2	TRBV14	TRBJ2-1	-	CASSHGLAGGLAYNEQFF	TGTGCCAGCAGCCACGGACTAGCGGGAGGTCTCGCCTACAATGAGCAGTTCTTC
-	TRBV11-2	TRBJ2-1	-	CASSITRDNEQFF	TGTGCCAGCAGCATAACTAGGGACAATGAGCAGTTCTTC
TRBD2	TRBV13	TRBJ2-7	-	CASSSRLAGSQNQEQYF	TGTGCCAGCAGCTCGCGACTAGCGGGATCACAAAACCAGGAGCAGTACTTC
-	TRBV9	TRBJ1-1	-	CASSARDTTEAFF	TGTGCCAGCAGCGCCCGTGACACCACTGAAGCTTTCTTT
TRBD1	TRBV5-1	TRBJ2-7	-	CASSLQGAPYEQYF	TGCGCCAGCAGCCTACAGGGGGCGCCCTACGAGCAGTACTTC
-	TRBV2	TRBJ1-4	-	CASSLQQEQEKLFF	TGTGCCAGCAGCTTACAGCAGGAGCAGGAAAAACTGTTTTTT
TRBD2	TRBV11-2	TRBJ2-3	-	CASSLKAGAGTDTQYF	TGTGCCAGCAGCTTAAAGGCGGGAGCTGGGACAGATACGCAGTATTTT
TRBD1	TRBV18	TRBJ2-6	many	CASSLEPWWTGEHGANVLTF	TGTGCCAGCTCACTTGAACCATGGTGGACAGGGGAGCATGGGGCCAACGTCCTGACTTTC
TRBD2	TRBV5-4	TRBJ2-7	-	CASSFPGEGLSYEQYF	TGTGCCAGCAGCTTCCCCGGGGAGGGACTATCCTACGAGCAGTACTTC
TRBD1	TRBV5-1	TRBJ2-7	-	CASSDVQGARLREQYF	TGCGCCAGCAGCGACGTGCAGGGGGCGCGACTACGCGAGCAGTACTTC
TRBD1	TRBV11-3	TRBJ1-3	few	CASSPGQGPGNTIYF	TGTGCCAGCAGCCCAGGACAGGGCCCTGGAAACACCATATATTTT
-	TRBV2	TRBJ2-7	few	CASRRGEQYF	TGTGCCAGCCGAAGGGGGGAGCAGTACTTC
-	TRBV15	TRBJ1-3	-	CATSRDQGTGNTIYF	TGTGCCACCAGCAGAGATCAGGGGACTGGAAACACCATATATTTT
-	TRBV21-1	TRBJ2-7	-	CASSKCFPVAGGPRAIYEQYF	TGTGCCAGCAGCAAATGTTTTCCGGTAGCGGGAGGGCCCCGAGCTATTTACGAGCAGTACTTC
TRBD2	TRBV11-2	TRBJ2-5	-	CASSLGTSGRGETQYF	TGTGCCAGCAGCTTAGGGACTAGCGGGAGGGGAGAGACCCAGTACTTC
-	TRBV5-1	TRBJ1-4	-	CASSLAATNEKLFF	TGCGCCAGCAGCTTGGCAGCAACTAATGAAAAACTGTTTTTT
-	TRBV6-4	TRBJ1-5	once	CASSDLQGGQPQHF	TGTGCCAGCAGTGACCTACAGGGAGGGCAGCCCCAGCATTTT
-	TRBV27	TRBJ2-7	few	CASSNFHEQYF	TGTGCCAGCAGTAACTTCCACGAGCAGTACTTC
-	TRBV7-8	TRBJ2-3	few	CASSTWTISSTDTQYF	TGTGCCAGCAGCACATGGACTATCTCTAGCACAGATACGCAGTATTTT
TRBD1	TRBV5-1	TRBJ1-3	-	CASSLGPGQGFRNTIYF	TGCGCCAGCAGCTTGGGACCGGGACAGGGCTTTCGAAACACCATATATTTT
TRBD1	TRBV9	TRBJ2-6	few	CASTGTAPNSGANVLTF	TGTGCCAGCACCGGGACAGCCCCAAACTCTGGGGCCAACGTCCTGACTTTC
-	TRBV5-1	TRBJ2-7	-	CASSLEQSLYEQYF	TGCGCCAGCAGCTTGGAACAATCGCTCTACGAGCAGTACTTC
-	TRBV5-1	TRBJ2-6	-	CASSGGNSGANVLTF	TGCGCCAGCAGCGGCGGTAACTCTGGGGCCAACGTCCTGACTTTC
TRBD1	TRBV28	TRBJ1-2	-	CASSFTRAGTAFYGYTF	TGTGCCAGCAGTTTCACCCGGGCCGGGACAGCATTCTATGGCTACACCTTC
-	TRBV7-6	TRBJ2-1	many	CASSLARNEQFF	TGTGCCAGCAGCTTGGCGAGGAATGAGCAGTTCTTC